The sample holds one count of the clone carrying this TCR beta chain. Its specificity is unknown. This table comes from immunoSEQ multiplex PCR, and its TCRdb copy is limited to in-frame clones, with some not included. The table lists more than 10,000 clones, 90% to 97% of them singletons. CDR1 is SEHNR, CDR2 FQNEAQ, per germline (reference sequence). The J segment lost 4 bases and the V segment lost 5 bases, leaving 8 bases of the junction unmatched. There are 16 residues in the CDR3. The data stem from a study of neoadjuvant nivolumab and ipilimumab in lung cancer. Study-wide points: TCR receptors were sequenced in few samples. Resected tumors had greater TCR richness and clonality than uninvolved lung.

The sequence was obtained from an adult with non-small cell lung cancer. This chain uses TRBV7-9 with TRBJ2-7, with TRBD2 identical over 13 bases. Sequenced material: peripheral blood, taken after neoadjuvant nivolumab, alone or with ipilimumab, at or shortly before surgery. In DNA form, the CDR3 reads TGTGCCAGCAGCCGGACTAGCGGGAGCTCGGGATACGAGCAGTACTTC. Its protein product is CASSRTSGSSGYEQYF.